One sample yielded the 9 T cell receptor beta chains listed below, sequenced in a study of blood T cells in healthy people across ages. A sample-barcoded 5' primer and a J-beta primer mix were used in a second PCR of roughly 7 to 12 cycles. One entry per CDR3 protein, called by TCRdb with MiXCR from the 5' RACE reads. Here the sample spans 1.5 million to 2 million distinct CDR3 sequences, 40% to 55% being singletons. Sequencing used blood. The receptors were gathered from a woman aged 40 to 49 in good health.

This chain joins TRBV7-2 and TRBJ2-5; D is uncertain. The CDR3 is 14 residues long. V was trimmed by 5 bases and J by 5 bases, leaving 15 bases between them. Germline values: CDR1 SGHTA, CDR2 FQGNSA. The DNA of the CDR3 is TGTGCCAGCAGCCGCGACCCCTCGCGGGAGACCCAGTACTTC. This encodes CASSRDPSRETQYF. Filled out from reference TRBV7-2 and TRBJ2-5, the complete variable domain reads GAGVSQSPSNKVTEKGKDVELRCDPISGHTALYWYRQSLGQGLEFLIYFQGNSAPDKSGLPSDRFSAERTGGSVSTLTIQRTQQEDSAVYLCASSRDPSRETQYFGPGTRLLVL.

The J gene is TRBJ2-5, the V gene TRBV20-1; D tentatively fits TRBD1 or TRBD2 (6 bases each). Germline V gene lookup returns CDR1 DFQATT and CDR2 SNEGSKA (reference sequence). The V and J ends lost 6 bases and 3 bases respectively, with 17 bases between them. CDR3 size: 14 residues. CDR3 loop: CSAREGGGKETQYF. The CDR3 bases are TGCAGTGCCCGTGAGGGGGGTGGAAAAGAGACCCAGTACTTC.

This clonotype showed up just a few times. The chain recombines TRBV4-2 with TRBJ2-7; 11 positions match TRBD2. Germline V lookup: CDR1 LGHNA, CDR2 YNFKEQ. This CDR3 has 15 residues. V dropped 1 base and J dropped 4; count of bases not matched to a gene: 3. CDR3 coding DNA: TGTGCCAGCAGCCAAGTACTAGCGGGGGAATACGAGCAGTACTTC. It specifies CASSQVLAGEYEQYF.

The chain joins TRBV20-1 to TRBJ2-4, with TRBD1 identical over 7 bases. The J call is doubtful: the DNA matches TRBJ2-5 better. The CDR3 sequence is 14 residues long. Germline-derived CDR1 and CDR2 are DFQATT and SNEGSKA (reference sequence). Written as DNA, the CDR3 is TGCAGTGCTACGTACAGGGGCTGGCAAGAGACCCAGTACTTC. Its translation is CSATYRGWQETQYF.

This clonotype came up a few times. The J gene is TRBJ2-7, the V gene TRBV28; D is uncertain. Deletions cut 6 bases from V and 5 bases from J, with 17 bases between. This CDR3 comprises 14 residues. The V gene's germline CDR1 is MDHEN and CDR2 SYDVKM. The CDR3 region is CASSRVGLRDEQYF. The CDR3 DNA sequence: TGTGCCAGCAGCCGGGTAGGGTTAAGGGACGAGCAGTACTTC.

The genes are TRBV10-3 and TRBJ2-2, with 8 bases matching TRBD1. In germline, CDR1 is ENHRY, CDR2 SYGVKD. The CDR3 consists of 14 residues. Trimming took 11 bases from V and 3 from J; bases not matched to a gene: 8. The CDR3, as DNA: TGTGCCGCCTCAGGGGGCGTTGACACCGGGGAGCTGTTTTTT. Protein product: CAASGGVDTGELFF.

The CDR3: CSVEGTGSSYEQYF. In DNA, the CDR3 is TGCAGCGTTGAGGGGACAGGGAGCTCCTACGAGCAGTACTTC. The V and J genes are TRBV29-1 and TRBJ2-7; 9 bases match TRBD1. The CDR3 runs 14 residues. CDR1 and CDR2 (germline): SQVTM, ANQGSEA. Losses at the gene ends were 3 bases for V and 0 bases for J; bases not matched to a gene: 3.

V is TRBV13 and J is TRBJ1-2; 7 nucleotides align to TRBD1. J lost 8 bases, V lost 4 bases, and 7 bases had no gene match. CDR3 length: 13 amino acids. CDR1 is PRHDT, CDR2 FYEKMQ, per germline (reference sequence). CDR3 in DNA: TGTGCCAGCAGCTCAGGGGGTGGGGTAGGCTACACCTTC. Translation: CASSSGGGVGYTF.

This clonotype occurred a few times. The chain couples TRBV20-1 to TRBJ1-5, with D possibly being TRBD1 (5 bases). The CDR3 is 13 amino acids. Germline lookup yields CDR1 DFQATT and CDR2 SNEGSKA (reference sequence). The CDR3 DNA reads TGCGGCGCCACAGGCTATAGCAATCAGCCCCAGCATTTT. It translates to CGATGYSNQPQHF.